This T cell receptor (beta chain) appears in the sequencing data of a study of PD-1 blockade in classical Hodgkin lymphoma. General study points: Exclusion was the outcome for patients who began nivolumab under 1 year after ASCT. Newly diagnosed and completely responding patients shared comparable baseline diversity.

Per germline, CDR1 SGDLS and CDR2 YYNGEE. Trimming cost V 4 bases and J 9 bases; bases outside gene matches: 9. The CDR3 runs 13 residues. This clone was seen more than once but under ten times. Its antigen is still unknown. The table came from immunoSEQ multiplex PCR; TCRdb's copy has only in-frame clones and leaves some out. In the table there are 70,000 or so clones, about 70% of which are singletons. All trial patients relapsed after autologous stem cell transplantation. This sequence joins TRBV9 and TRBJ2-7; the match to TRBD1 covers 8 bases. The sample consisted of peripheral blood mononuclear cells (PBMCs), taken before the second cycle of nivolumab. This receptor was taken from a human donor with classical Hodgkin lymphoma. In DNA form, the CDR3 reads TGTGCCAGCAGCCCCGGGACAGGTCCTTTGCAGTACTTC. Amino acid sequence: CASSPGTGPLQYF. The full variable domain, its missing parts supplied by reference TRBV9 and TRBJ2-7, is DSGVTQTPKHLITATGQRVTLRCSPRSGDLSVYWYQQSLDQGLQFLIQYYNGEERAKGNILERFSAQQFPDLHSELNLSSLELGDSALYFCASSPGTGPLQYFGPGTRLTVT.